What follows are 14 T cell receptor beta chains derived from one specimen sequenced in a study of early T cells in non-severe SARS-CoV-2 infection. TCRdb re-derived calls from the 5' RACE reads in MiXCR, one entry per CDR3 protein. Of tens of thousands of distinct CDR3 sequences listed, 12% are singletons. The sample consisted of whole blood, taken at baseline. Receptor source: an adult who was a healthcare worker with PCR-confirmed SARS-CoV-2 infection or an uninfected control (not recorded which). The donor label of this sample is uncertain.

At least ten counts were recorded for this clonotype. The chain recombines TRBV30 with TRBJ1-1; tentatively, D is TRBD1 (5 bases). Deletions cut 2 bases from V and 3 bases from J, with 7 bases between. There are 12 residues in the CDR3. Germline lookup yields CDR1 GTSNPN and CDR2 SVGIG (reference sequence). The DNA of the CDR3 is TGTGCCTGGAGTCGGGGGGACACTGAAGCTTTCTTT. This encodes CAWSRGDTEAFF.

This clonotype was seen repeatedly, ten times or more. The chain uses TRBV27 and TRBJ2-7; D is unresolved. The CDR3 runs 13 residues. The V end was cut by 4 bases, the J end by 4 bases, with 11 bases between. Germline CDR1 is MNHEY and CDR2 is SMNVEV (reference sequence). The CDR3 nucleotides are TGTGCCAGCAGTTACATCATCGGGTACGAGCAGTACTTC. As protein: CASSYIIGYEQYF.

CDR3: CASSTRGTANEKLFF. As DNA, the CDR3 is TGTGCCAGCTCAACCAGGGGTACGGCTAATGAAAAACTGTTTTTT. V is TRBV18 and J is TRBJ1-4; tentatively, D is TRBD1 (6 bases). Trimming took off 5 bases at V and 3 bases at J, with 13 bases between the two ends. This CDR3 has 15 amino acids. CDR1 is KGHSH and CDR2 is LQKENI in the germline V gene.

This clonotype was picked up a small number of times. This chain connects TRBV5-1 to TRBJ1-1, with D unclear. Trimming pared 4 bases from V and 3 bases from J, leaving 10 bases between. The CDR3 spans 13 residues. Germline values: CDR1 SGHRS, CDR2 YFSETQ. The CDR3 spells CASSTGPDTEAFF. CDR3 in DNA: TGCGCCAGCAGCACCGGGCCAGACACTGAAGCTTTCTTT.

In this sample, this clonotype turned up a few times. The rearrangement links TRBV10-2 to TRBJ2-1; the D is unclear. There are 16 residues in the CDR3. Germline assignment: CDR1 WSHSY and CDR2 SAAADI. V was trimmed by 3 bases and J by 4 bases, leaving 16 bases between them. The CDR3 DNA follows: TGCGCCAGCAGTGATGGGGTCCTCCACGGGTACAATGAGCAGTTCTTC. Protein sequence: CASSDGVLHGYNEQFF.

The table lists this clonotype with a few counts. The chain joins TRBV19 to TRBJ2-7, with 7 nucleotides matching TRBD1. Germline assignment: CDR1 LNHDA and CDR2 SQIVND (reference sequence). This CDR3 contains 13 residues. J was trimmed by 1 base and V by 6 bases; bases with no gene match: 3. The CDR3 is CASSGQESYEQYF. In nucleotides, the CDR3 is TGTGCCAGTAGCGGACAGGAATCCTACGAGCAGTACTTC.

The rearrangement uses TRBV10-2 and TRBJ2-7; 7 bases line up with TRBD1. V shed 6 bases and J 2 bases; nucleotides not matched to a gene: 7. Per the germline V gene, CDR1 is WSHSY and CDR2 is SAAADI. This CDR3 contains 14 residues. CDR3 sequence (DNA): TGCGCCAGCAGATACCGGGACAGAGCCTACGAGCAGTACTTC. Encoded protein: CASRYRDRAYEQYF.

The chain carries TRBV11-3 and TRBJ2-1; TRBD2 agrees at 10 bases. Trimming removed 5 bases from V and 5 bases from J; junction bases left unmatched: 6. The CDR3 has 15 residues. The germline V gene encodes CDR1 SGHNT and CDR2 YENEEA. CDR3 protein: CASSESGLANNEQFF. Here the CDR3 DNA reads TGTGCCAGCAGCGAATCGGGACTAGCGAACAATGAGCAGTTCTTC.

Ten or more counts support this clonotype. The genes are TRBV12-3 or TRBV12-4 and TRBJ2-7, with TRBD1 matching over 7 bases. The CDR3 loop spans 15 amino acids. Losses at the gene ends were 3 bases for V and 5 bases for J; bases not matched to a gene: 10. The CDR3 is CASSFPWQGVHEQYF. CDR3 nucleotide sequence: TGTGCCAGCAGTTTTCCATGGCAGGGGGTCCACGAGCAGTACTTC.

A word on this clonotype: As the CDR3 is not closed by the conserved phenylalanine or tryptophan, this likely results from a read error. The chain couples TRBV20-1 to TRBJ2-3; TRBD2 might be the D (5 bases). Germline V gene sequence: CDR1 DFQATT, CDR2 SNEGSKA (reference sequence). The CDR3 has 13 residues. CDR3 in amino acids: CRADSVGTDTQYL. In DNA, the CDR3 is TGCAGAGCGGACTCGGTTGGCACAGATACGCAGTATCTT.

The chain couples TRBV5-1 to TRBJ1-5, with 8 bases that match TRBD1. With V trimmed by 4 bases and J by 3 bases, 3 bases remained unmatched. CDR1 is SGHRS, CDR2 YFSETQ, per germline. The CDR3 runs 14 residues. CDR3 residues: CASSPTGANQPQHF. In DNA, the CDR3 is TGCGCCAGCAGCCCGACAGGGGCCAATCAGCCCCAGCATTTT.

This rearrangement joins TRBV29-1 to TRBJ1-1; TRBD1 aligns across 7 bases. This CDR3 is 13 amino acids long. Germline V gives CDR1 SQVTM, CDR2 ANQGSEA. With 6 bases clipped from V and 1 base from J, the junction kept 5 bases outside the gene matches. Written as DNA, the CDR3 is TGCAGCGTGAGCGACAGGGCGAACACTGAAGCTTTCTTT. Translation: CSVSDRANTEAFF.

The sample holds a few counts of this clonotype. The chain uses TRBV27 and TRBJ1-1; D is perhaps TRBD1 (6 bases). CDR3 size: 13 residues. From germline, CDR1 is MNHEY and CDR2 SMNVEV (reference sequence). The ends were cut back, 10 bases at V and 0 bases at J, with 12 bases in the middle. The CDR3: CATAGHLNTEAFF. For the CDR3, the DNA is TGTGCCACCGCGGGACACCTGAACACTGAAGCTTTCTTT.

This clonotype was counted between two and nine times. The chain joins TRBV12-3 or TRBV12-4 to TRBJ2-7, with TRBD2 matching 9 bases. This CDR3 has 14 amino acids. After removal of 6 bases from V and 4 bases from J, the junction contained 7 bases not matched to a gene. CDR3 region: CASRNSGSGYEQYF. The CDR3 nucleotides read TGTGCCAGCAGAAATAGCGGGAGTGGGTACGAGCAGTACTTC.